This entry concerns a single T cell receptor beta chain. The sample comes from a study of post-analysis software for immune sequencing data. The wider study: Relapsing-remitting, secondary progressive and progressive-relapsing multiple sclerosis courses were included.

cDNA libraries of TCR beta carried unique molecular identifiers. TCRdb redid the calling of the PCR reads with MiXCR, one entry per CDR3 protein. The sample holds about 770,000 distinct CDR3 sequences, under 60% seen once. The source material was blood. This clonotype originated in a girl aged 10-17 years with multiple sclerosis.

For the CDR3, the DNA is TGTGCCAGCAGCTTAGGACAGGGGGCGCCCACTGAAGCTTTCTTT. It encodes CASSLGQGAPTEAFF. This chain connects TRBV7-9 to TRBJ1-1; 10 bases map to TRBD1. This CDR3 is 15 amino acids long. Germline lookup yields CDR1 SEHNR and CDR2 FQNEAQ (reference sequence). The J segment lost 4 bases and the V segment lost 1 base, leaving 3 bases of the junction unmatched.